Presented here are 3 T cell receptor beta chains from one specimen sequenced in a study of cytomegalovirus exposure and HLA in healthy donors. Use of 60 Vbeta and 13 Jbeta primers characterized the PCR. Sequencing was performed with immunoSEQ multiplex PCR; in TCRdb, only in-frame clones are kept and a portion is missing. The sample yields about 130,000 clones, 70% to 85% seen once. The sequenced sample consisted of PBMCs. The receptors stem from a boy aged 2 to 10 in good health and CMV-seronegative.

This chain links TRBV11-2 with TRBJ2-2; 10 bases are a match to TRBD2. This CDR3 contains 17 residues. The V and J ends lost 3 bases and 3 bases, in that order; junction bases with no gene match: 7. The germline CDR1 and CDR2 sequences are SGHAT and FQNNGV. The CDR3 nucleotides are TGTGCCAGCAGCTTGGAACAAGCGGGGGGGCACACCGGGGAGCTGTTTTTT. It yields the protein CASSLEQAGGHTGELFF.

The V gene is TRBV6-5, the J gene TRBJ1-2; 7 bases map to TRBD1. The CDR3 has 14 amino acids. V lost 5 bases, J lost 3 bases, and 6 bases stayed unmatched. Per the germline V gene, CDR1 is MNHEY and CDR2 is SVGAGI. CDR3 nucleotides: TGTGCCAGCAGTCCTGGACAGGTCTACTATGGCTACACCTTC. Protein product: CASSPGQVYYGYTF.

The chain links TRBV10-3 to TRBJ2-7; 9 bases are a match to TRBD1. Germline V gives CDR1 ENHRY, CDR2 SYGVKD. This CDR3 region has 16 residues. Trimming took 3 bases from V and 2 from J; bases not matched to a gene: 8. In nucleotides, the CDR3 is TGTGCCATCAGTGAACATCGCGGACAGGGGACCTACGAGCAGTACTTC. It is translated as CAISEHRGQGTYEQYF.